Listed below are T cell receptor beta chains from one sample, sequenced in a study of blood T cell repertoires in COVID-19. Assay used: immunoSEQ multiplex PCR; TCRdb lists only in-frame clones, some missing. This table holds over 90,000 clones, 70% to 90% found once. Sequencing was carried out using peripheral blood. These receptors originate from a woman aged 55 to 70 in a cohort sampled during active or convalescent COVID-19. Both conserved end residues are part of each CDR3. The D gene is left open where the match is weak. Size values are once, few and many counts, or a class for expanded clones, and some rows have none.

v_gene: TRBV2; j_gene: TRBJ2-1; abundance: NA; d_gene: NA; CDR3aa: CASSAARASYNEQFF; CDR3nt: TGTGCCAGCAGTGCGGCCAGGGCGTCCTACAATGAGCAGTTCTTC
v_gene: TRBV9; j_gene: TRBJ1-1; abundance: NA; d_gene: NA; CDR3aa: CASSGGQLITEAFF; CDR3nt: TGTGCCAGCAGCGGCGGACAGCTTATTACTGAAGCTTTCTTT
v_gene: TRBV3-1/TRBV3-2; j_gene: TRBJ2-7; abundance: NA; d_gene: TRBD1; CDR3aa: CASSQGTGGQQYF; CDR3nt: TGTGCCAGCAGCCAAGGGACAGGGGGCCAGCAGTACTTC
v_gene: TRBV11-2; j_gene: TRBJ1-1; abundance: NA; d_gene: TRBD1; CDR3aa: CASSLEPTGVTEAFF; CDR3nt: TGTGCCAGCAGCTTAGAGCCGACAGGGGTGACTGAAGCTTTCTTT
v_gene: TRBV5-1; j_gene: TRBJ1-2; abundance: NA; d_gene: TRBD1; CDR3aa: CASGWDRVNGYTF; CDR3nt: TGCGCCAGCGGCTGGGACAGGGTGAATGGCTACACCTTC
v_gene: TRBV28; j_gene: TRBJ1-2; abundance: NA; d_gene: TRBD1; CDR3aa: CASRRAGTGVGYTF; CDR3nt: TGTGCCAGCAGACGGGCCGGGACAGGGGTGGGCTACACCTTC
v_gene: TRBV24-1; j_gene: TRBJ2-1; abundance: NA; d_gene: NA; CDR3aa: CATSDSDAGIAYNEQFF; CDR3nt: TGTGCCACCAGTGATTCGGATGCAGGGATTGCCTACAATGAGCAGTTCTTC
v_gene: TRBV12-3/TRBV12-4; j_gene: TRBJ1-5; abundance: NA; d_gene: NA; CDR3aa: CASSSQGNQPQHF; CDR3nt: TGTGCCAGCAGTTCCCAGGGAAATCAGCCCCAGCATTTT
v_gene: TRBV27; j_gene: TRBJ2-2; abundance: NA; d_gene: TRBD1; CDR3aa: CASRGQANTGELFF; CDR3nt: TGTGCCAGCAGGGGACAGGCGAACACCGGGGAGCTGTTTTTT
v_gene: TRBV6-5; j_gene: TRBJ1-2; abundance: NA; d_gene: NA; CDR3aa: CASSPRDKGQTF; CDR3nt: TGTGCCAGCAGTCCCCGGGACAAGGGCCAGACCTTC
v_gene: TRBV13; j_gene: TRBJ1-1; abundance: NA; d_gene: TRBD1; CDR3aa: CASSLTRGAEAFF; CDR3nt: TGTGCCAGCAGCTTAACCAGGGGGGCTGAAGCTTTCTTT
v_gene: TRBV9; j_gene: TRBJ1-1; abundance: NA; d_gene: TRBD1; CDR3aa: CASSVGGQGTEAFF; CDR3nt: TGTGCCAGCAGCGTAGGGGGACAGGGAACTGAAGCTTTCTTT
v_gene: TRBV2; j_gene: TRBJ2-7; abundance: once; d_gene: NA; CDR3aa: CASHGVVGYEQYF; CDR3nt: TGTGCCAGCCACGGGGTTGTGGGCTACGAGCAGTACTTC
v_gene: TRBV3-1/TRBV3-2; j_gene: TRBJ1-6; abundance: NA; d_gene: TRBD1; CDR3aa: CASSPGTGAYNSPLHF; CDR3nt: TGTGCCAGCAGTCCCGGGACAGGGGCCTATAATTCACCCCTCCACTTT
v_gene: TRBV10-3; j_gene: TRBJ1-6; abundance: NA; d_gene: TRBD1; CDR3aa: CAISEHQGARLSSYNSPLHF; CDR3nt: TGTGCCATCAGTGAGCATCAGGGGGCAAGGCTTAGCTCCTATAATTCACCCCTCCACTTT
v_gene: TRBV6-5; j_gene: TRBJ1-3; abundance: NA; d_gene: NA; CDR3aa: CASSTGNSGNTIYF; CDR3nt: TGTGCCAGCAGTACCGGGAACTCTGGAAACACCATATATTTT
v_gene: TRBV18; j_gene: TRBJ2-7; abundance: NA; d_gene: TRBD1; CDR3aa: CASSPPVRGQDEQYF; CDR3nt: TGTGCCAGCTCACCACCGGTCAGGGGGCAGGACGAGCAGTACTTC
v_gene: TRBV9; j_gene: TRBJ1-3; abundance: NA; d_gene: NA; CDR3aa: CASSPRVSSGNTIYF; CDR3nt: TGTGCCAGCAGCCCACGAGTTAGCTCTGGAAACACCATATATTTT
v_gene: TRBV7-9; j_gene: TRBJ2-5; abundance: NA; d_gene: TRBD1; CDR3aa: CASSLQGEIGETQYF; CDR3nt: TGTGCCAGCAGCTTGCAGGGGGAGATCGGAGAGACCCAGTACTTC
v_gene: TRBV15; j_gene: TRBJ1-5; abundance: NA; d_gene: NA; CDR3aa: CATSREQSNQPQHF; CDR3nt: TGTGCCACCAGCAGAGAACAAAGCAATCAGCCCCAGCATTTT
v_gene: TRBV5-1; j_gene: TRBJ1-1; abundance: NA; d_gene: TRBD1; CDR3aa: CASSLLLRGRTEAFF; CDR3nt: TGCGCCAGCAGCTTGTTATTGAGGGGGCGCACTGAAGCTTTCTTT
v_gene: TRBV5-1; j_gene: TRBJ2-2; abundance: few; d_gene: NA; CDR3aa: CASSLVVDPNTGELFF; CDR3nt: TGCGCCAGCAGCTTGGTCGTAGATCCTAACACCGGGGAGCTGTTTTTT
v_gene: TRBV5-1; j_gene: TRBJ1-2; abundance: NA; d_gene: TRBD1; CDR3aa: CASSVRQGTYGYTF; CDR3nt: TGCGCCAGCAGCGTCCGACAGGGCACCTATGGCTACACCTTC
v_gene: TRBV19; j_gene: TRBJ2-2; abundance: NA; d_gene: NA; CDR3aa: CASRPAGFTGELFF; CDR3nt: TGTGCCAGTAGACCCGCGGGGTTCACCGGGGAGCTGTTTTTT
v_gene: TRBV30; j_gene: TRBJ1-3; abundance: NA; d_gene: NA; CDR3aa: CAWRGEGTGNTIYF; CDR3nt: TGTGCCTGGAGAGGGGAGGGGACTGGAAACACCATATATTTT
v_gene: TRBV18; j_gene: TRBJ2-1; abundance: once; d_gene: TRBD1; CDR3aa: CASSLRQGSYNEQFF; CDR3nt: TGTGCCAGCTCACTACGACAGGGCTCCTACAATGAGCAGTTCTTC
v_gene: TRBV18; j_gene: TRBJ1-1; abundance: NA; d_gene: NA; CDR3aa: CASSQPVTGNTEAFF; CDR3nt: TGTGCCAGCTCACAACCGGTTACAGGTAACACTGAAGCTTTCTTT
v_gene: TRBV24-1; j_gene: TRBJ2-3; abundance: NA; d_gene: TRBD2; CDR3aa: CARGTNLDTQYF; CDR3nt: TGTGCCCGCGGGACTAACCTGGATACGCAGTATTTT
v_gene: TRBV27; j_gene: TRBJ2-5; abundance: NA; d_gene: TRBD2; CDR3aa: CASRQAGAGETQYF; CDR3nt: TGTGCCAGCAGACAAGCGGGAGCCGGGGAGACCCAGTACTTC
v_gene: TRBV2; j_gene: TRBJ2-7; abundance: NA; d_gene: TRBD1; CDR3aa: CASSVRLTGRYEQYF; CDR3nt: TGTGCCAGCAGTGTTCGATTGACAGGGAGATACGAGCAGTACTTC
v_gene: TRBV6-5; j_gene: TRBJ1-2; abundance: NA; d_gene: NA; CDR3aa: CASIKQGSYGYTF; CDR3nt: TGTGCCAGCATTAAACAGGGCAGCTATGGCTACACCTTC
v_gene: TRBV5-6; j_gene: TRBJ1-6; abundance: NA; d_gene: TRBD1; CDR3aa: CASRTVWDSTNSPLHF; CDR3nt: TGTGCCAGCAGAACTGTATGGGACAGTACGAATTCACCCCTCCACTTT
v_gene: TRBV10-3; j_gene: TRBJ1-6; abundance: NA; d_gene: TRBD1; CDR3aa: CAISEGTGASPLHF; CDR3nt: TGTGCCATCAGTGAAGGGACAGGGGCTTCACCCCTCCACTTT
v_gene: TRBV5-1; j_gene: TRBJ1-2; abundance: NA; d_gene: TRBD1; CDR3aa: CASSSDRGNGYTF; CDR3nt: TGCGCCAGCAGCTCCGACAGGGGCAATGGCTACACCTTC
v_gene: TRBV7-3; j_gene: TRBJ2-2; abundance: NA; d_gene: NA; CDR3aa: CASSIDRDTGELFF; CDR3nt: TGTGCCAGCAGCATCGACAGAGACACCGGGGAGCTGTTTTTT
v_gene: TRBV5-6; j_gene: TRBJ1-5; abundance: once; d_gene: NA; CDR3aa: CASSLDGQYQPQHF; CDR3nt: TGTGCCAGCAGCTTGGATGGACAGTATCAGCCCCAGCATTTT
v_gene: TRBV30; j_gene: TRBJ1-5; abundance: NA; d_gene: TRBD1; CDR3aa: CAWNRGDSQPQHF; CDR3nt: TGTGCCTGGAACAGGGGTGATAGTCAGCCCCAGCATTTT
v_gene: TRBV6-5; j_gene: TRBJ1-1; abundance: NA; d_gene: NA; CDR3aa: CASLSAGTEAFF; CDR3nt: TGTGCCAGTCTATCCGCCGGGACTGAAGCTTTCTTT
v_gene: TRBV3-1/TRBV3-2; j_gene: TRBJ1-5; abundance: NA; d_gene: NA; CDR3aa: CASSLTGSGNQPQHF; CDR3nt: TGTGCCAGCAGCCTAACAGGGTCAGGCAATCAGCCCCAGCATTTT
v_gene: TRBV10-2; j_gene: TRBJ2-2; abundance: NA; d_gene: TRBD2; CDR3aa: CASSDRGLAGNTGELFF; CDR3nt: TGCGCCAGCAGTGACCGGGGACTAGCGGGAAACACCGGGGAGCTGTTTTTT
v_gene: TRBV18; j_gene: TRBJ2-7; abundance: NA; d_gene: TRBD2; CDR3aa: CASSPRGEGEQYF; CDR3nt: TGTGCCAGCTCACCACGAGGGGAGGGCGAGCAGTACTTC
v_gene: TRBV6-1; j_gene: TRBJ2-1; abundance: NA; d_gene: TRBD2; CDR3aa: CASSAQTSGFSRTYNEQFF; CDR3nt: TGTGCCAGCAGTGCCCAGACTAGCGGGTTCTCAAGGACCTACAATGAGCAGTTCTTC
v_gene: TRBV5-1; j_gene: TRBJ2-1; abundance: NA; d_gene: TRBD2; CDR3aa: CASSWLAGNYNEQFF; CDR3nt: TGCGCCAGCAGCTGGCTAGCGGGGAACTACAATGAGCAGTTCTTC
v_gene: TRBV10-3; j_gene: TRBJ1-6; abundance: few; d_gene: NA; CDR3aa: CAIRSPSNSPLHF; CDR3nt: TGTGCCATCAGGAGCCCGTCGAATTCACCCCTCCACTTT
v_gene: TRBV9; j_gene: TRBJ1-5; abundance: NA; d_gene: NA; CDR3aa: CASSVGPGGNQPQHF; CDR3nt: TGTGCCAGCAGCGTAGGGCCAGGGGGCAATCAGCCCCAGCATTTT
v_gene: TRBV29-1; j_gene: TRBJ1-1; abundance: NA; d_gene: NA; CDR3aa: CSVNLGGGMGTEAFF; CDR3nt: TGCAGCGTCAACCTGGGCGGGGGAATGGGCACTGAAGCTTTCTTT
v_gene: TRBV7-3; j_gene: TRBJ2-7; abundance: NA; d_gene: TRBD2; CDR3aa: CASRTSGRAEQYF; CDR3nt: TGTGCCAGTCGGACTAGCGGGAGGGCCGAGCAGTACTTC
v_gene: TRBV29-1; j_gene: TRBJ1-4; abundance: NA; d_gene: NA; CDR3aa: CSARGGVGEKLFF; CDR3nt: TGCAGCGCCCGAGGGGGGGTGGGTGAAAAACTGTTTTTT
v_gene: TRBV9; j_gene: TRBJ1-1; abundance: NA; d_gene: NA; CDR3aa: CASSPHPTGGGTEAFF; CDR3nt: TGTGCCAGCAGCCCCCACCCGACCGGGGGTGGCACTGAAGCTTTCTTT
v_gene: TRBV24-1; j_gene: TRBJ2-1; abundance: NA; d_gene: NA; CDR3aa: CATSDSGGGSDEQFF; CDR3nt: TGTGCCACCAGTGATTCCGGGGGAGGTAGCGATGAGCAGTTCTTC
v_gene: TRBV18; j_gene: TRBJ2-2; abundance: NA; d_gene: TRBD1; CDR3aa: CASPQGAGRTGELFF; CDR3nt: TGTGCCAGCCCCCAGGGGGCTGGGAGGACCGGGGAGCTGTTTTTT
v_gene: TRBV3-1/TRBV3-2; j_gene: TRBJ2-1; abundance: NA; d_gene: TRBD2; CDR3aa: CASSQEGLAWDNEQFF; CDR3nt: TGTGCCAGCAGCCAAGAGGGACTAGCGTGGGACAATGAGCAGTTCTTC
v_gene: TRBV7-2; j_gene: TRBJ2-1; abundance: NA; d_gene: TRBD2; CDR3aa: CASSLVSSGDEQFF; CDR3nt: TGTGCCAGCAGCTTAGTTTCTAGCGGAGATGAGCAGTTCTTC
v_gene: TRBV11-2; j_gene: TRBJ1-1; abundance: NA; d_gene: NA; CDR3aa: CASSFTGRTTEAFF; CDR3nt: TGTGCCAGCAGCTTCACAGGGCGTACCACTGAAGCTTTCTTT
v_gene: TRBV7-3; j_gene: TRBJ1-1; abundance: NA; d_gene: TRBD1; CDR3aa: CASSLTGGWGTEAFF; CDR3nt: TGTGCCAGCAGCTTAACAGGGGGCTGGGGAACTGAAGCTTTCTTT
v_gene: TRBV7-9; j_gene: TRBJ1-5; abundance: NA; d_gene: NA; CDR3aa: CASSLAGGVQPQHF; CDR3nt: TGTGCCAGCAGCTTAGCGGGGGGTGTTCAGCCCCAGCATTTT
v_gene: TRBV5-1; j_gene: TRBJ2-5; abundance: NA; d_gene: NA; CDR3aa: CASSLGYGAQETQYF; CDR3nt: TGCGCCAGCAGCTTGGGATACGGTGCCCAAGAGACCCAGTACTTC
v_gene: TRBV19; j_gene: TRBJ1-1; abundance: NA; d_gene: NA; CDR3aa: CASSISGAAGAFF; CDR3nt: TGTGCCAGTAGTATTTCAGGGGCCGCTGGGGCTTTCTTT
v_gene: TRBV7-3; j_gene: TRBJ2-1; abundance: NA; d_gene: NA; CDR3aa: CASSPRDRIYNEQFF; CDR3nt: TGTGCCAGCAGCCCGCGGGATCGAATCTACAATGAGCAGTTCTTC